This T cell receptor (beta chain) comes out of a study of T cell responses to AZD1222 COVID-19 vaccine (dated by TCRdb to 2020 to 2022). About the study as a whole: AZD1222 recipients given second doses at about 4 weeks or at about 12 weeks were pooled, since spike-specific TCR depth and breadth were not found to differ between the two schedules. TCR sequencing was performed for 233 trial participants, of whom about 210 were given two doses of AZD1222 and roughly 25 were given two doses of MenACWY control vaccine. Enrollment into the trials was organized by age into subgroups of 18-55, 56-69 and 70-plus years, and those subgroups contained roughly 140, 27 and 60 TCR-sequenced participants, respectively. Summary of the overall study and its limitations: Most participants were white British and females outnumbered males, and the authors suggested that clonal diversity may have been underestimated. After two AZD1222 doses, both the breadth and the depth of spike-specific TCRs were significantly higher than at day 0 and than in MenACWY recipients. Reportedly, almost half of the unique spike-specific TCRs recognized epitopes lying outside the regions that are mutated in the B.1.351 and B.1.1.7 variants. Because no day 14 peak-response samples were available, the repertoires could be characterized only after the peak T cell response. The vaccine-associated CD4 TCRs covered the entire spike protein, and the dominant responses fell in regions 160-218 and 743-854. Only a handful of AZD1222 recipients were SARS-CoV-2 seropositive at baseline, limiting conclusions about previously exposed vaccinees. The 56-69-year group was small, and its depth increase did not reach significance, likely because of low power.

Sample time point, as interpreted from the label and publication: baseline before first vaccination. Samples from vaccinated people were obtained from the UK trials COV001 and COV002, which included a single-blind randomized controlled phase 2/3 trial of AZD1222 (ChAdOx1 nCoV-19) in healthy adults. For TCRbeta chain sequencing, PBMC samples were collected from trial participants at day 0 and at day 28 after the second dose. The CDR3 regions of human TCRbeta chains were analyzed by immunosequencing. For the original study's pipeline: Repertoire TCRs were checked for matches against a reference library of SARS-CoV-2-specific TCRs that had been generated using the MIRA antigen-specificity platform. Breadth was defined as the fraction of unique TCRs that were SARS-CoV-2-associated, and depth was defined as the fraction of total T cells that were SARS-CoV-2-associated. Each spike-specific TCR was assigned to its reactive spike region and to a CD4 or CD8 class using the MIRA data. Log10-transformed breadth and depth values were compared by one-way ANOVA with Sidak's multiple comparisons tests. TCRdb stores this immuneACCESS table with in-frame sequences only. Part of the clones is absent; in the studies checked, under half of the shortfall reflects unresolved V genes, and no reason is known for the rest. The DNA was the basis for D and trimming; V, J and clone size are from that table. In this sample the table shows 25,000 to 35,000 clones, about nine tenths of which occur a single time. The ten top clones hold less than 55% of the sample.

V lost 5 bases and J lost 1 base; the stretch between them is 15 bases long. The CDR3, cysteine through phenylalanine, is 15 amino acids long. Only the CDR3 DNA is retained, 45 bases long and in frame from the first base. According to the germline V gene, CDR1 reads SGHVS and CDR2 reads FNYEAQ. On this clone: The antigen it recognizes is unknown. The record has no base qualities; no much larger clone is one base away.

The TCR was taken from an adult in good health. Recombination linked TRBV7-6 to TRBJ2-7, with the identity of the D gene unclear. The sample here was peripheral blood, taken on day 0 of AZD1222 vaccination. The CDR3 reads as follows: CASSPGGSTSYEQYF. In nucleotides, the sequence is TGTGCCAGCAGCCCCGGTGGCAGTACTTCCTACGAGCAGTACTTC. With the portions outside the CDR3 filled from the reference TRBV7-6 and TRBJ2-7 genes, the complete variable region becomes GAGVSQSPRYKVTKRGQDVALRCDPISGHVSLYWYRQALGQGPEFLTYFNYEAQQDKSGLPNDRFSAERPEGSISTLTIQRTEQRDSAMYRCASSPGGSTSYEQYFGPGTRLTVT.